This is a list of T cell receptor beta chains from one sample in a study of technical replicates of blood from several donors. The assay was immunoSEQ multiplex PCR, and TCRdb's table has in-frame clones only and misses some. The sample has under 85,000 clones, 90% to 95% seen once. The sample consisted of T cells isolated from PBMCs. These TCRs come from a human donor in good health. Each CDR3 is given with its conserved first and last residue. A D gene is named only where the DNA matches it firmly. Clone size appears in some rows only: once, few, many, or a class for an expanded clone.

size,J,V,D,CDR3,DNA
.,TRBJ1-5,TRBV15,.,CATSGYRDPGEPQHF,TGTGCCACCAGCGGGTACAGGGACCCCGGGGAGCCCCAGCATTTT
once,TRBJ2-7,TRBV13,.,CASTPPGLVYEQYF,TGTGCCAGCACCCCCCCCGGACTTGTCTACGAGCAGTACTTC
.,TRBJ2-1,TRBV5-4,TRBD2,CASSRETSGRNEQFF,TGTGCCAGCAGCCGGGAGACTAGCGGGAGAAATGAGCAGTTCTTC
.,TRBJ2-2,TRBV10-3,TRBD2,CAISTPGQETSGRPGELFF,TGTGCCATCAGTACACCGGGACAGGAGACTAGCGGGAGGCCCGGGGAGCTGTTTTTT
.,TRBJ1-4,TRBV15,.,CATSRDRGLNEKLFF,TGTGCCACCAGCAGAGATAGGGGACTTAATGAAAAACTGTTTTTT
.,TRBJ1-2,TRBV19,TRBD1,CASSIQTGGLGYTF,TGTGCCAGTAGTATACAGACAGGGGGCCTTGGCTACACCTTC
once,TRBJ1-3,TRBV18,.,CASSPETFSGNTIYF,TGTGCCAGCTCACCCGAGACATTCTCTGGAAACACCATATATTTT
.,TRBJ1-2,TRBV4-3,TRBD1,CASSQKDRANYGYTF,TGCGCCAGCAGCCAGAAGGACAGGGCTAACTATGGCTACACCTTC
once,TRBJ2-1,TRBV29-1,TRBD2,CSVRGGSTNEQFF,TGCAGCGTTCGAGGCGGGAGCACCAATGAGCAGTTCTTC
.,TRBJ2-3,TRBV9,.,CASSVEVRQGTDTQYF,TGTGCCAGCAGCGTAGAAGTAAGGCAGGGCACAGATACGCAGTATTTT
.,TRBJ2-1,TRBV9,.,CASSTLLSSYNEQFF,TGTGCCAGCAGCACCCTACTTAGCTCCTACAATGAGCAGTTCTTC
.,TRBJ2-3,TRBV9,.,CASSLRTTTDTQYF,TGTGCCAGCAGCCTCCGGACTACAACAGATACGCAGTATTTT
.,TRBJ2-7,TRBV2,TRBD2,CASRGLAGGHEQYF,TGTGCCAGCAGGGGACTAGCGGGAGGCCACGAGCAGTACTTC
.,TRBJ1-1,TRBV7-2,.,CASSLSGMNTEAFF,TGTGCCAGCAGCTTATCGGGGATGAACACTGAAGCTTTCTTT
.,TRBJ1-5,TRBV5-1,.,CASSPSLNQPQHF,TGCGCCAGCAGCCCTAGTCTCAATCAGCCCCAGCATTTT